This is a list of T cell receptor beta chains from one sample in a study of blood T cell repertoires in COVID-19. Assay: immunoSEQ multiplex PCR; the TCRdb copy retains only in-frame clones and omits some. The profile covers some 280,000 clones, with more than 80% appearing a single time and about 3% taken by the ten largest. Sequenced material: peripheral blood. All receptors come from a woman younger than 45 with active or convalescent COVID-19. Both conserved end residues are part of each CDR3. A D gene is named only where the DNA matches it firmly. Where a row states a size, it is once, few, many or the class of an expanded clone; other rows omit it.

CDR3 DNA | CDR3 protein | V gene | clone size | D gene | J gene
TGCGCCAGCAGCCCCCCCAACAGGGCTCGGGGTAGCTACACCTTC | CASSPPNRARGSYTF | TRBV4-1 | - | - | TRBJ1-2
TGCGCCAGCAGCCACGATGGAGGCGATTCACCCCTCCACTTT | CASSHDGGDSPLHF | TRBV5-1 | - | - | TRBJ1-6
TGTGCCTGGAACAGGGGGCAAGATACGCAGTATTTT | CAWNRGQDTQYF | TRBV30 | - | TRBD1 | TRBJ2-3
TGTGCCAGCTCACCCAACCCAGGACAGGGAGGTAATTCACCCCTCCACTTT | CASSPNPGQGGNSPLHF | TRBV18 | - | TRBD1 | TRBJ1-6
TGTGCCAGCAGTTCTAGCGGGGGGGAGCAGTTCTTC | CASSSSGGEQFF | TRBV5-4 | - | TRBD2 | TRBJ2-1
TGTGCCAGCAGCCAAGAGATACTAGGGGGTGAGCAGTTCTTC | CASSQEILGGEQFF | TRBV4-2 | - | - | TRBJ2-1
TGTGCCAGCAGTTTGGCGGGGACCACAGATACGCAGTATTTT | CASSLAGTTDTQYF | TRBV28 | few | - | TRBJ2-3
TGCAGCGTTGAGGGGGACAGGGGGCGGATAGATACGCAGTATTTT | CSVEGDRGRIDTQYF | TRBV29-1 | - | TRBD1 | TRBJ2-3
TGTGCCAGCAGCTTCCAGGGGGCTAACTATGGCTACACCTTC | CASSFQGANYGYTF | TRBV5-4 | - | TRBD1 | TRBJ1-2
TGTGCCAGCAGTTTGCGGGAAGATGGCTACACCTTC | CASSLREDGYTF | TRBV12-3/TRBV12-4 | - | - | TRBJ1-2
TGTGCCAGCAGTTTATCGCAGGGGCTGAACACTGAAGCTTTCTTT | CASSLSQGLNTEAFF | TRBV27 | - | - | TRBJ1-1
TGTGCCAGCAGTGCGGCGGGACAGATGGATTCACCCCTCCACTTT | CASSAAGQMDSPLHF | TRBV25-1 | - | TRBD1 | TRBJ1-6
TGTGCCAGCCACAGGGGCGGCACAGATACGCAGTATTTT | CASHRGGTDTQYF | TRBV7-2 | - | TRBD1 | TRBJ2-3
TGTGCCAGCAGCCCGGGACAGGGGTTCCGGGGAGCTTTCTTT | CASSPGQGFRGAFF | TRBV6-5 | - | TRBD1 | TRBJ1-1
TGTGCCAGCAGTGAAGACAGAATAAATGAAAAACTGTTTTTT | CASSEDRINEKLFF | TRBV2 | - | - | TRBJ1-4
TGTGCCAGCAGTTTCCTCGGACCCCAGGGGTCGCTGTTTTTT | CASSFLGPQGSLFF | TRBV27 | - | - | TRBJ2-2
TGTGCCAGCAGCTTGGGGGTAGCCTATGGCTACACCTTC | CASSLGVAYGYTF | TRBV5-5 | - | - | TRBJ1-2
TGTGCCAGCAGTGACCGTCCCTTTATGGGACAGACACGAGAGACCCAGTACTTC | CASSDRPFMGQTRETQYF | TRBV6-4 | - | TRBD1 | TRBJ2-5
TGTGCCAGCAGCCAAGATGGGCCCACAAATGAAAAACTGTTTTTT | CASSQDGPTNEKLFF | TRBV4-2 | - | - | TRBJ1-4
TGTGCCAGCAGCCAGGACAGGGGCTCCTACGAGCAGTACTTC | CASSQDRGSYEQYF | TRBV6-1 | - | TRBD1 | TRBJ2-7
TGTGCCAGCACTATAGGGGGGGAACTTAATCAGCCCCAGCATTTT | CASTIGGELNQPQHF | TRBV11-3 | few | - | TRBJ1-5
TGTGCCAGCAGACCTCCAGCAGGGAACACTGAAGCTTTCTTT | CASRPPAGNTEAFF | TRBV6-5 | - | - | TRBJ1-1
TGTGCCATCAGTGTCTCTTTGGACAAAGCGTACAATGAGCAGTTCTTC | CAISVSLDKAYNEQFF | TRBV10-3 | - | - | TRBJ2-1
TGCAGTGCTAGTAACAGGTGGACGGAGACCCAGTACTTC | CSASNRWTETQYF | TRBV20-1 | - | - | TRBJ2-5
TGTGCCATCAGGCGGGCGACCTACGAGCAGTACTTC | CAIRRATYEQYF | TRBV10-3 | - | - | TRBJ2-7
TGTGCCAGCAGTGTACGGGGGGACTACTACAATGAGCAGTTCTTC | CASSVRGDYYNEQFF | TRBV6-2/TRBV6-3 | - | TRBD2 | TRBJ2-1
TGTGCCAGCAGCCTGCGGGGGGCCCCAGGGGGGGAGCTGTTTTTT | CASSLRGAPGGELFF | TRBV9 | - | TRBD2 | TRBJ2-2
TGTGCCTCTGGGGGGGTAGATACGCAGTATTTT | CASGGVDTQYF | TRBV25-1 | - | TRBD2 | TRBJ2-3
TGTGCCAGCAGTTTTACCCCACAGGGTACCGGAAAACTGTTTTTT | CASSFTPQGTGKLFF | TRBV28 | - | - | TRBJ1-4
TGTGCCAGCAGTTTCCTGGACAGGAACACTGAAGCTTTCTTT | CASSFLDRNTEAFF | TRBV28 | - | - | TRBJ1-1
TGTGCCAGCAGTCTGGACAGCTACTTATTCAATCAGCCCCAGCATTTT | CASSLDSYLFNQPQHF | TRBV27 | - | - | TRBJ1-5
TGTGCCAGCAGTTCAGGACATAGCAATCAGCCCCAGCATTTT | CASSSGHSNQPQHF | TRBV28 | - | - | TRBJ1-5
TGTGCCAGCAGCCCGGACAGGGGAAACGAGCAGTACTTC | CASSPDRGNEQYF | TRBV14 | - | TRBD1 | TRBJ2-7
TGTGCCAGCAGCGCCCTCCGGGGGAGGTACGAGCAGTACTTC | CASSALRGRYEQYF | TRBV5-6 | - | - | TRBJ2-7
TGCGCCAGCACTCCCGAGGTCGGTATGACTGAAGCTTTCTTT | CASTPEVGMTEAFF | TRBV4-1 | - | - | TRBJ1-1
TGTGCCAGCAGCTCGGCTAGCCGGAGCACAGATACGCAGTATTTT | CASSSASRSTDTQYF | TRBV14 | once | - | TRBJ2-3
TGCGCCAGCAGCCAATCTAGCGGGGGGCCCCCCTACGAGCAGTACTTC | CASSQSSGGPPYEQYF | TRBV4-3 | - | TRBD2 | TRBJ2-7